These 15 T cell receptor beta chains share one sample of origin, sequenced in a study of T-cell reconstitution after alpha-beta-depleted transplantation in children. Using unique molecular identifiers, the investigators prepared the TCRbeta library. TCRdb called the PCR reads again in MiXCR, with one record for every CDR3 protein. The sample records approximately 200,000 distinct CDR3 sequences, roughly 15% being singletons. The source was PBMCs from the stem cell graft donor, collected from the stem cell graft. All receptors derive from a human donor who donated a stem cell graft to a child with acute lymphoblastic leukemia.

This clonotype was observed many times. The chain joins TRBV24-1 to TRBJ2-3; perhaps TRBD1 as D (6 bases). V shed 9 bases and J shed 2 bases, with 11 bases lying between them. The germline gives CDR1 KGHDR, CDR2 SFDVKD. The CDR3 runs 13 residues. The CDR3: CATADSSTDTQYF. DNA for the CDR3: TGTGCCACCGCGGACAGTTCCACAGATACGCAGTATTTT.

This chain links TRBV12-3 or TRBV12-4 with TRBJ2-1; tentative D call: TRBD2 (5 bases). The germline V and J ends were trimmed by 7 bases and 1 base, with 11 bases remaining between them. CDR3 length equals 14 residues. The CDR3, as DNA: TGTGCCAGCATCCAAGGAGGTTCCTACAATGAGCAGTTCTTC. It encodes CASIQGGSYNEQFF.

This clonotype was picked up many times. The chain joins TRBV7-9 to TRBJ2-7, with TRBD1 matching over 9 bases. Germline-derived CDR1 and CDR2 are SEHNR and FQNEAQ (reference sequence). CDR3 length: 16 amino acids. V was pared by 5 bases and J by 3 bases, with 11 bases of the junction left unmatched. Here the CDR3 DNA reads TGTGCCAGCAGCGGAACCGGGACAGGGTACATCTACGAGCAGTACTTC. This translates into CASSGTGTGYIYEQYF.

This clonotype was seen repeatedly, ten times or more. The CDR3 loop reads CASSVGLANTGELFF. For the CDR3, the DNA is TGCGCCAGCAGCGTGGGACTAGCGAACACCGGGGAGCTGTTTTTT. This chain uses TRBV5-1 with TRBJ2-2; 8 bases fit TRBD2. The CDR3 totals 15 residues. Unmatched junction bases numbered 2, after V lost 4 bases and J lost 0 bases. Germline V gene data show CDR1 as SGHRS and CDR2 as YFSETQ.

This chain uses TRBV12-3 or TRBV12-4 with TRBJ2-2; tentatively, D is TRBD2 (5 bases). Trimming pared 3 bases from V and 0 bases from J, leaving 11 bases between. There are 16 residues in the CDR3. CDR3 sequence (DNA): TGTGCCAGCAGTTTGCGTCCGGGATCGAACACCGGGGAGCTGTTTTTT. This sequence encodes CASSLRPGSNTGELFF.

This clonotype was seen only a few times. The CDR3, as DNA: TGTGCCAGCAGGACCCGGGACACCTACGAGCAGTACTTC. It yields the protein CASRTRDTYEQYF. This chain links TRBV7-9 with TRBJ2-7; a possible D gene is TRBD1 (6 bases). V was clipped by 6 bases and J by 2 bases, with 11 bases between them. Per the germline V gene, CDR1 is SEHNR and CDR2 is FQNEAQ (reference sequence). The length of the CDR3 is 13 residues.

This clonotype appeared many times. The chain recombines TRBV5-1 with TRBJ2-7, with a possible D match to TRBD1 (6 bases). The CDR3 loop spans 14 amino acids. Trimming left V 1 base short and J 4 bases short, with 12 bases between. Germline CDR1 SGHRS, CDR2 YFSETQ. The CDR3 nucleotides read TGCGCCAGCAGCTTGAGTCAGGGGTCTTACGAGCAGTACTTC. Amino acid sequence: CASSLSQGSYEQYF.

The chain recombines TRBV20-1 with TRBJ2-7, with 9 bases identical to TRBD2. The CDR3 spans 13 residues. After removal of 3 bases from V and 6 bases from J, the junction contained 6 bases not matched to a gene. Germline V gene sequence: CDR1 DFQATT, CDR2 SNEGSKA (reference sequence). The chain's CDR3 is CSASGGRALEQYF. The CDR3 DNA sequence: TGCAGTGCTAGCGGCGGGAGGGCCCTCGAGCAGTACTTC.

There are a few counts of this clonotype. The V and J genes are TRBV12-3 or TRBV12-4 and TRBJ2-1, with 7 bases matching TRBD2. The ends lost 1 base at V and 5 bases at J; junction bases unmatched: 2. The CDR3 runs to 14 residues. CDR3 DNA sequence: TGTGCCAGCAGTTTAGGACTAGCTAACAATGAGCAGTTCTTC. Amino acids: CASSLGLANNEQFF.

This clonotype was observed at least ten times. The chain couples TRBV20-1 to TRBJ2-7; 8 bases match TRBD2. The junction had 15 bases not matched to a gene; V was cut back by 6 bases and J by 5 bases. The CDR3 is made up of 15 amino acids. Germline values: CDR1 DFQATT, CDR2 SNEGSKA (reference sequence). The CDR3 sequence: CSAVPGTSVWDEQYF. DNA for the CDR3: TGCAGTGCCGTCCCGGGGACTAGTGTCTGGGACGAGCAGTACTTC.

The chain links TRBV5-1 to TRBJ2-3, with TRBD2 matching 10 bases. There are 17 residues in the CDR3. Germline lookup yields CDR1 SGHRS and CDR2 YFSETQ. V was pared by 1 base and J by 1 base, with 6 bases of the junction left unmatched. CDR3 sequence: CASSLRTSGARTDTQYF. The CDR3 nucleotides read TGCGCCAGCAGCTTGAGGACTAGCGGAGCCCGCACAGATACGCAGTATTTT. Based on the CDR3 plus reference TRBV5-1 and TRBJ2-3, the full variable domain is KAGVTQTPRYLIKTRGQQVTLSCSPISGHRSVSWYQQTPGQGLQFLFEYFSETQRNKGNFPGRFSGRQFSNSRSEMNVSTLELGDSALYLCASSLRTSGARTDTQYFGPGTRLTVL.

J is TRBJ1-2 and V is TRBV7-9; no clear D gene. Germline V gives CDR1 SEHNR, CDR2 FQNEAQ (reference sequence). The CDR3 sequence is 11 residues long. V dropped 4 bases and J dropped 12 bases, with 12 bases sitting between them. This CDR3 is CASSSLVLDTF. DNA for the CDR3: TGTGCCAGCAGCTCGTTGGTGTTGGACACCTTC.

This clonotype turned up a few times. The rearrangement links TRBV6-5 to TRBJ2-1, with D possibly matching TRBD2 (7 bases). The CDR3 is 15 residues long. Germline V gives CDR1 MNHEY, CDR2 SVGAGI. V gave up 6 bases and J gave up 6 bases, with 18 bases separating them. The CDR3 region has the DNA TGTGCCAGCAGGGGGGGGGCTAGCTTCCTCAATGAGCAGTTCTTC. Protein: CASRGGASFLNEQFF.

This clonotype was recorded at least ten times. The genes are TRBV29-1 and TRBJ2-1; D could derive from TRBD1 or TRBD2 (5 bases each). Between the trimmed V and J ends, which lost 7 bases and 3 bases, there was a span of 10 bases. The CDR3 consists of 12 residues. Looked up from germline, CDR1 is SQVTM and CDR2 is ANQGSEA. Here the CDR3 reads CSALGVYNEQFF. As DNA, the CDR3 is TGCAGCGCACTGGGGGTCTACAATGAGCAGTTCTTC.

This clonotype was detected ten times or more. The V gene is TRBV7-9, the J gene TRBJ2-5; 7 nucleotides agree with TRBD1. V was clipped by 5 bases and J by 6 bases; unmatched bases: 9. This CDR3 contains 14 residues. The V gene's germline CDR1 is SEHNR and CDR2 FQNEAQ (reference sequence). CDR3 residues: CASSRTGERKTQYF. CDR3 nucleotide sequence: TGTGCCAGCAGCCGAACAGGGGAAAGAAAGACCCAGTACTTC. The entire variable domain, with the rest obtained from reference TRBV7-9 and TRBJ2-5, is as follows: DTGVSQNPRHKITKRGQNVTFRCDPISEHNRLYWYRQTLGQGPEFLTYFQNEAQLEKSRLLSDRFSAERPKGSFSTLEIQRTEQGDSAMYLCASSRTGERKTQYFGPGTRLLVL.